The T cell receptor (beta chain) under discussion was sequenced for a study of T cell responses to AZD1222 COVID-19 vaccine (dated by TCRdb to about 2021). For the study in its entirety: TCR sequencing was performed for over 230 trial participants, of whom about 200 were given two doses of AZD1222 and 26 were given two doses of MenACWY control vaccine. Trial participants were enrolled into age subgroups of 18-55, 56-69 and 70-plus years, which contained 148, 28 and 57 TCR-sequenced participants, respectively.

The CDR3 regions of human TCRbeta chains were analyzed by immunosequencing. The paper's processing steps were these. Repertoire TCRs were matched against a reference library of SARS-CoV-2-specific TCRs generated with the MIRA antigen-specificity platform. Breadth was defined as the fraction of unique TCRs that were SARS-CoV-2-associated. Depth was defined as the fraction of total T cells that were SARS-CoV-2-associated. Each spike-specific TCR was assigned to its reactive spike region and to a CD4 or CD8 class using the MIRA data. Log10-transformed breadth and depth values were compared by one-way ANOVA with Sidak's multiple comparisons tests. TCRdb's version of the immuneACCESS table is confined to in-frame rearrangements and falls short of the full clone set. An unresolved V gene accounts for under half of the shortfall where checked; the remainder is of unknown origin. That table gives V, J and clone size, and the DNA gave D and trimming. The sample profile shows around 210,000 clones; less than 95% of them were found once. The ten largest make up about 1.5% of the sample.

Interpreted using the paper, the time point label stands for: about 28 days (+/-7) after the second vaccine dose. The sample's treatment or condition label, in plain terms: meningococcal conjugate vaccine given as trial control. Samples from vaccinated people were obtained from the UK trials COV001 and COV002, which included a single-blind randomized controlled phase 2/3 trial of AZD1222 (ChAdOx1 nCoV-19) in healthy adults. For TCRbeta chain sequencing, PBMC samples from trial participants were taken at day 0 and at day 28 after the second dose. What the authors observed across the whole study: Because no day 14 peak-response samples were available, repertoires were characterized only after the peak T cell response. Conclusions about previously exposed vaccinees are limited because only five or six AZD1222 recipients were SARS-CoV-2 seropositive at baseline. CD4 TCRs associated with the vaccine covered the entire spike protein, and the dominant responses were in regions 160-218 and 743-854. Epitopes outside the regions mutated in the B.1.351 and B.1.1.7 variants were reportedly recognized by nearly half of the unique spike-specific TCRs. Participants were mostly white British and included more females than males, and it was suggested by the authors that clonal diversity may have been underestimated. In the small 56-69-year group, the increase in depth fell short of significance, most likely because of low power. After two AZD1222 doses, both the breadth and the depth of spike-specific TCRs were significantly higher than at day 0 and than in MenACWY recipients.

As to this clone: Its binding antigen is unknown. It has no much larger one-base neighbor in the sample; base qualities were not kept.

The clonotype originates from an adult who received the MenACWY meningococcal vaccine as a control. Sequenced here: peripheral blood, sampled 28 days after the second dose of the MenACWY control vaccine.

The sequenced DNA is TGTGCCAGCAGCCCCGGGGGGAATGAAAAACTGTTTTTT. It specifies CASSPGGNEKLFF. This sequence uses TRBV4-2 and TRBJ1-4; perhaps TRBD1 is the D gene, with 5 bases matching. Trimming costs V 4 bases and J 5 bases, and their ends lie 8 bases apart. CDR1 and CDR2 were assigned from the germline V gene as LGHNA and YNFKEQ. The CDR3 measures 13 amino acids from cysteine to phenylalanine. The entry retains the CDR3 DNA only, 39 bases that are in frame from base 1.